Each of the 13 T cell receptor beta chains below was sequenced from the same sample in a study of blood T cell repertoires in COVID-19. The data were produced by immunoSEQ multiplex PCR, yet TCRdb's version contains in-frame clones alone and is incomplete. Seen here are under 350,000 clones, approximately 85% observed once, and the top ten hold 6% to 9%. The sample consisted of peripheral blood. These receptors all stem from a human donor in a cohort sampled during active COVID-19.

This clone was picked up one time. The V gene is TRBV6-6, the J gene TRBJ2-3; the match to TRBD1 covers 9 bases. CDR3 length: 15 residues. CDR1 and CDR2 (germline): MNHNY, SVGAGI (reference sequence). Trimming at V came to 2 bases and at J to 1 base, leaving 1 base not matched to a gene. CDR3 amino acids: CASSYRDRGTDTQYF. CDR3 sequence (DNA): TGTGCCAGCAGTTACAGGGACAGGGGCACAGATACGCAGTATTTT.

J is TRBJ2-1 and V is TRBV9; 8 positions match TRBD2. Germline CDR1 and CDR2: SGDLS and YYNGEE. The CDR3 is made up of 16 amino acids. J lost 6 bases, V lost 0 bases, and 8 bases had no gene match. CDR3 protein: CASSVGGWRGANEQFF. The CDR3 coding sequence is TGTGCCAGCAGCGTAGGCGGATGGCGGGGGGCCAATGAGCAGTTCTTC.

This clone was observed a single time. The chain has TRBV28 and TRBJ1-4; TRBD1 might be the D (5 bases). Per the germline V gene, CDR1 is MDHEN and CDR2 is SYDVKM. V dropped 4 bases and J dropped 0 bases, with 15 bases sitting between them. This CDR3 region has 17 residues. In nucleotides, the CDR3 is TGTGCCAGCAGTTCCACGAACAGGAGAGCAACTAATGAAAAACTGTTTTTT. This translates into CASSSTNRRATNEKLFF.

This clone appeared once. V is TRBV5-1 and J is TRBJ1-2, with a weak D call TRBD1 (5 bases). The CDR3 runs 15 residues. Germline V gene sequence: CDR1 SGHRS, CDR2 YFSETQ. V lost 0 bases, J lost 5 bases, and 14 bases lay in between. The CDR3 DNA reads TGCGCCAGCAGCTTGGACAGGTCGAACCCTTATGGCTACACCTTC. Amino acid sequence: CASSLDRSNPYGYTF.

The V and J genes are TRBV19 and TRBJ2-1; D remains ambiguous. The CDR3 sequence is 13 residues long. Germline-derived CDR1 and CDR2 are LNHDA and SQIVND (reference sequence). Trimming removed 4 bases from V and 0 bases from J, with 4 bases in between. The CDR3 nucleotides read TGTGCCAGTAGTACTAACTCCTACAATGAGCAGTTCTTC. Translating gives CASSTNSYNEQFF. The whole variable domain, remainder taken from reference TRBV19 and TRBJ2-1, is DGGITQSPKYLFRKEGQNVTLSCEQNLNHDAMYWYRQDPGQGLRLIYYSQIVNDFQKGDIAEGYSVSREKKESFPLTVTSAQKNPTAFYLCASSTNSYNEQFFGPGTRLTVL.

V gene TRBV10-2 combines with J gene TRBJ2-7; unclear D gene. V was clipped by 5 bases and J by 4 bases, with 3 bases between them. Germline V gene lookup returns CDR1 WSHSY and CDR2 SAAADI. The CDR3 runs 10 residues. CDR3 nucleotides: TGCGCCAGCAGTTCGTACGAGCAGTACTTC. It translates to CASSSYEQYF.

The rearrangement links TRBV11-3 to TRBJ2-2, with 7 positions matching TRBD1. The germline CDR1 and CDR2 sequences are SGHNT and YENEEA. V was clipped by 5 bases and J by 11 bases; unmatched bases: 8. The CDR3 loop spans 13 amino acids. The CDR3 DNA reads TGTGCCAGCAGCCACCGGGACAGCTTAGAGCTGTTTTTT. This gives the protein CASSHRDSLELFF.

The genes are TRBV5-4 and TRBJ1-3, with TRBD1 identical over 8 bases. CDR1 SGHNT and CDR2 YYREEE come from the germline V gene (reference sequence). V trimming: 4 bases; J trimming: 1 base; junction bases outside the gene matches: 19. The CDR3 spans 20 residues. The CDR3 loop is CASSRPDGQGGRRSGNTIYF. CDR3 sequence (DNA): TGTGCCAGCAGCCGACCAGATGGACAGGGCGGCCGCCGATCTGGAAACACCATATATTTT.

The rearrangement joins TRBV6-5 to TRBJ1-2; weak D call: TRBD1 (6 bases). Germline assignment: CDR1 MNHEY and CDR2 SVGAGI. Trimming took 6 bases from V and 4 from J, leaving 9 bases between them. The CDR3 spans 12 residues. DNA for the CDR3: TGTGCCAGCAGGAGGACAGTCTATGGCTACACCTTC. This codes for CASRRTVYGYTF.

The genes are TRBV6-1 and TRBJ1-5; D not resolved. This CDR3 has 11 residues. Trimming took 0 bases from V and 9 from J, leaving 3 bases between them. CDR1 and CDR2 (germline): MNHNS, SASEGT. CDR3 protein: CASSEARPQHF. CDR3 nucleotides: TGTGCCAGCAGTGAAGCGAGGCCCCAGCATTTT.

This clone was detected ten times or more. The chain has TRBV7-2 and TRBJ1-4, with no clear D. V was clipped by 1 base and J by 0 bases, with 9 bases between them. The CDR3 is 16 residues long. Germline CDR1 and CDR2: SGHTA and FQGNSA. As DNA, the CDR3 is TGTGCCAGCAGCTTAGGGAGATATGCAACTAATGAAAAACTGTTTTTT. Protein sequence: CASSLGRYATNEKLFF.

This chain links TRBV27 with TRBJ1-2; TRBD1 matches 10 bases. Germline-derived CDR1 and CDR2 are MNHEY and SMNVEV (reference sequence). The CDR3 has 14 residues. V gave up 4 bases and J gave up 6 bases; unmatched junction bases: 5. CDR3 sequence (DNA): TGTGCCAGCAGTTCTTGGACAGGGGGTGATGGCTACACCTTC. It specifies CASSSWTGGDGYTF.

CDR3: CASSVSDSPNTEAFF. The CDR3 bases are TGTGCCAGCAGCGTCTCGGACAGCCCGAACACTGAAGCTTTCTTT. J is TRBJ1-1 and V is TRBV9; TRBD1 might be the D (6 bases). There are 15 residues in the CDR3. The germline gives CDR1 SGDLS, CDR2 YYNGEE. V dropped 2 bases and J dropped 1 base, with 12 bases sitting between them.